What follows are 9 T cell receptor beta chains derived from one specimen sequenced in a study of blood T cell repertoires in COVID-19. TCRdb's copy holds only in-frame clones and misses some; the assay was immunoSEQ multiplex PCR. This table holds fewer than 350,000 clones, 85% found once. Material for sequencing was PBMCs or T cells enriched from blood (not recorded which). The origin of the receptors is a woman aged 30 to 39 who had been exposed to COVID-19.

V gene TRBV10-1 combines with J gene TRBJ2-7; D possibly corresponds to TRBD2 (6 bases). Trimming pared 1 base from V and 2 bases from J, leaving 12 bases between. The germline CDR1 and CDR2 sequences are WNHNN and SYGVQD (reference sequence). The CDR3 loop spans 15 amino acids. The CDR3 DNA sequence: TGCGCCAGCAGTGAGTACCCGGGGGTCCCCTACGAGCAGTACTTC. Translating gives CASSEYPGVPYEQYF.

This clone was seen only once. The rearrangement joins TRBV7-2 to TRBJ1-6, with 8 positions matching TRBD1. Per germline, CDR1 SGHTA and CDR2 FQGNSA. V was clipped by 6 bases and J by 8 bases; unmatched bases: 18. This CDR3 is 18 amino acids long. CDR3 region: CASSEWDRPPRGYSPLHF. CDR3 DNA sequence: TGTGCCAGCAGTGAGTGGGACAGGCCACCACGGGGATATTCACCCCTCCACTTT. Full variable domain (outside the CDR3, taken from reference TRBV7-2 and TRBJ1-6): GAGVSQSPSNKVTEKGKDVELRCDPISGHTALYWYRQSLGQGLEFLIYFQGNSAPDKSGLPSDRFSAERTGGSVSTLTIQRTQQEDSAVYLCASSEWDRPPRGYSPLHFGNGTRLTVT.

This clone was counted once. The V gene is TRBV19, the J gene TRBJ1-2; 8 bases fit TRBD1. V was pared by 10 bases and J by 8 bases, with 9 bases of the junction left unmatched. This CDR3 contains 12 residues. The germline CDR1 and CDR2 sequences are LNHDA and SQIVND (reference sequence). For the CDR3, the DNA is TGTGCCATTTGGACAGGGAAGTGGGGCTACACCTTC. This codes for CAIWTGKWGYTF.

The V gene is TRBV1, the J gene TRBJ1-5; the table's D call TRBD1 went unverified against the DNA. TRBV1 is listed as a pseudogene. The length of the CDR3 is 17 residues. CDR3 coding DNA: TGCACCAGCAGCCAAGGCGATCGGGACAGGGACAATCAGCCCCAGCATTTT. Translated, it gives CTSSQGDRDRDNQPQHF.

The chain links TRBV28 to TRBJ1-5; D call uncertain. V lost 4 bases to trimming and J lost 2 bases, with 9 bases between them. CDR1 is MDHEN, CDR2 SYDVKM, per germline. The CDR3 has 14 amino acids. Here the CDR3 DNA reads TGTGCCAGCAGTTCCCCCGCAGGCAATCAGCCCCAGCATTTT. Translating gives CASSSPAGNQPQHF.

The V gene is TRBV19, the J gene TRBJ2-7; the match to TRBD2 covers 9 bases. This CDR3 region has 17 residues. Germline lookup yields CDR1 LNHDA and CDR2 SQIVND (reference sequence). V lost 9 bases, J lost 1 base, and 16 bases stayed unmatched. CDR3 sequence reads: CASRLHHSGGESYEQYF. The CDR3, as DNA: TGTGCCAGCAGACTTCATCATAGCGGGGGTGAATCCTACGAGCAGTACTTC. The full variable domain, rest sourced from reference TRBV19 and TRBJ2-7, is DGGITQSPKYLFRKEGQNVTLSCEQNLNHDAMYWYRQDPGQGLRLIYYSQIVNDFQKGDIAEGYSVSREKKESFPLTVTSAQKNPTAFYLCASRLHHSGGESYEQYFGPGTRLTVT.

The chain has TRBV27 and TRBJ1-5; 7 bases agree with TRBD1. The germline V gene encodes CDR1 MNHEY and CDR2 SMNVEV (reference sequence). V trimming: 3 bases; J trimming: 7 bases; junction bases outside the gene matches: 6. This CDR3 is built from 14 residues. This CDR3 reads CASSLKGAGQPQHF. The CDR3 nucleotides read TGTGCCAGCAGTTTGAAGGGGGCAGGACAGCCCCAGCATTTT.

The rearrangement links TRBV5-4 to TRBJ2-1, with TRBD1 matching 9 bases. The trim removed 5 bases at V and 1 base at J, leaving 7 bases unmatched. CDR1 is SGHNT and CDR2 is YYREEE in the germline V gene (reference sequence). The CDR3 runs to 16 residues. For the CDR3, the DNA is TGTGCCAGCAGAGTAACGGGACAGGGTTCCTACAATGAGCAGTTCTTC. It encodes CASRVTGQGSYNEQFF. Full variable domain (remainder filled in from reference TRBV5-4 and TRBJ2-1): ETGVTQSPTHLIKTRGQQVTLRCSSQSGHNTVSWYQQALGQGPQFIFQYYREEENGRGNFPPRFSGLQFPNYSSELNVNALELDDSALYLCASRVTGQGSYNEQFFGPGTRLTVL.

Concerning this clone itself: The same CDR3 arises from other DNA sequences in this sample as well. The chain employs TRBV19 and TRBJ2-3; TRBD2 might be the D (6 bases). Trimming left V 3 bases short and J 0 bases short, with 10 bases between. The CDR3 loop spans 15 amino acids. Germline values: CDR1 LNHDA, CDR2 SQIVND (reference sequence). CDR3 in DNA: TGTGCCAGTAGTATTAGCGGAGCTAGCACAGATACGCAGTATTTT. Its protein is CASSISGASTDTQYF.